This T cell receptor (beta chain) was sequenced in a study of T cell responses to AZD1222 COVID-19 vaccine. Findings and caveats of the study: Just a handful of AZD1222 recipients were seropositive at baseline. White British ancestry dominated among donors, who included more females, and clonal diversity was possibly underestimated.

The data were produced by immunoSEQ multiplex PCR, yet TCRdb's version contains in-frame clones alone and is incomplete. The top ten clones hold around 3% of a sample with 95,000 to 150,000 clones, about 85% of them seen once. With respect to this clone: The antigen remains unidentified.

The TCR originated in an adult who received the AZD1222 COVID-19 vaccine. The sequencing used peripheral blood, collected 28 days after the second AZD1222 dose.

CDR3 protein: CASGWSSYNEQFF. CDR3 nucleotides: TGTGCCAGCGGGTGGAGCTCCTACAATGAGCAGTTCTTC. The genes are TRBV6-5 and TRBJ2-1; D unclear. CDR3 length: 13 amino acids. From germline, CDR1 is MNHEY and CDR2 SVGAGI. V was pared by 8 bases and J by 0 bases, with 8 bases between.